Below are 27 T cell receptor beta chains sequenced from a single sample in a study of blood T cell repertoires in COVID-19. Produced via immunoSEQ multiplex PCR; TCRdb's table is partial and in-frame only. The repertoire consists of roughly 46,000 clones, with roughly 80% occurring once and the leading ten covering around 7.4%. The sequenced material came from peripheral blood. These receptors were collected from a man between 60 and 75 years old with active COVID-19.

This chain links TRBV18 with TRBJ2-1, with TRBD1 matching over 11 bases. CDR3 length equals 16 residues. Per germline, CDR1 KGHSH and CDR2 LQKENI. Unmatched junction bases numbered 6, after V lost 0 bases and J lost 8 bases. The CDR3 loop reads CASSPPTGTGGHEQFF. The CDR3 coding sequence is TGTGCCAGCTCACCACCAACCGGGACAGGGGGTCATGAGCAGTTCTTC.

A note on this clone: Other DNA sequences from this sample encode an identical CDR3 as well. V is TRBV24-1 and J is TRBJ2-3, with 7 bases lining up with TRBD2. This CDR3 spans 14 amino acids. The germline CDR1 and CDR2 sequences are KGHDR and SFDVKD. The V and J ends lost 6 bases and 0 bases, in that order; junction bases with no gene match: 2. CDR3 in DNA: TGTGCCACCAGTCGGCGGGGGAGCACAGATACGCAGTATTTT. Protein product: CATSRRGSTDTQYF.

The chain uses TRBV14 and TRBJ2-7; 11 bases agree with TRBD1. The CDR3 has 15 residues. V shed 5 bases, J shed 3 bases, and the junction held 6 bases outside the gene matches. Germline V gene sequence: CDR1 SGHDN, CDR2 FVKESK. The DNA of the CDR3 is TGTGCCAGCAGCATCCCGGGACAGGGGGACTACGAGCAGTACTTC. Protein: CASSIPGQGDYEQYF.

V gene TRBV5-1 combines with J gene TRBJ1-2; the D gene is possibly TRBD1 (5 bases). Germline CDR1 is SGHRS and CDR2 is YFSETQ. CDR3 length: 14 residues. V gave up 1 base and J gave up 2 bases, with 9 bases separating them. In nucleotides, the CDR3 is TGCGCCAGCAGCTTGACCCAGGGCAACTATGGCTACACCTTC. Protein: CASSLTQGNYGYTF.

In nucleotides, the CDR3 is TGTGCCAGCTCACCAACTAGCGGGGGGGGCACAGATACGCAGTATTTT. This codes for CASSPTSGGGTDTQYF. This chain connects TRBV18 to TRBJ2-3; 13 bases agree with TRBD2. Germline trimming cut 2 bases from V and 1 base from J; bases unmatched to any gene: 0. CDR3 length: 16 residues. Looked up from germline, CDR1 is KGHSH and CDR2 is LQKENI.

J is TRBJ2-1 and V is TRBV9; unclear D gene. From germline, CDR1 is SGDLS and CDR2 YYNGEE. The CDR3 spans 14 residues. Deletions cut 0 bases from V and 6 bases from J, with 10 bases between. In DNA form, the CDR3 reads TGTGCCAGCAGCGTAGGAGGAAGTTCCAATGAGCAGTTCTTC. It is translated as CASSVGGSSNEQFF. The whole variable domain, remainder taken from reference TRBV9 and TRBJ2-1, is DSGVTQTPKHLITATGQRVTLRCSPRSGDLSVYWYQQSLDQGLQFLIQYYNGEERAKGNILERFSAQQFPDLHSELNLSSLELGDSALYFCASSVGGSSNEQFFGPGTRLTVL.

The V gene is TRBV9, the J gene TRBJ2-3; 7 bases are a match to TRBD1. V gave up 3 bases and J gave up 0 bases; unmatched junction bases: 1. The V gene's germline CDR1 is SGDLS and CDR2 YYNGEE. CDR3 size: 14 residues. The CDR3 DNA reads TGTGCCAGCAGCGAGACAGGGAGCACAGATACGCAGTATTTT. This codes for CASSETGSTDTQYF.

The chain joins TRBV9 to TRBJ2-3, with TRBD2 matching 8 bases. Trimming cost V 4 bases and J 1 base; bases outside gene matches: 8. The germline V gene has CDR1 SGDLS and CDR2 YYNGEE. This CDR3 is 16 amino acids long. The DNA of the CDR3 is TGTGCCAGCAGCCCAAGCGGGGGAAGTGGCACAGATACGCAGTATTTT. Translation: CASSPSGGSGTDTQYF.

The chain links TRBV20-1 to TRBJ2-7, with D possibly being TRBD2 (5 bases). Trimming stripped 3 bases from V and 4 bases from J, with 7 bases between. The CDR3 loop spans 11 amino acids. Germline CDR1 reads DFQATT; CDR2 reads SNEGSKA (reference sequence). The chain's CDR3 is CSASRGYEQYF. In nucleotides, the CDR3 is TGCAGTGCTAGCAGAGGGTACGAGCAGTACTTC.

The chain combines TRBV15 with TRBJ1-4; TRBD1 might be the D (6 bases). Germline V gene sequence: CDR1 LNHNV, CDR2 YYDKDF (reference sequence). The CDR3 loop spans 18 amino acids. The ends were cut back, 1 base at V and 5 bases at J, with 20 bases in the middle. CDR3 amino acids: CATSRGKYSRGGNEKLFF. In DNA, the CDR3 is TGTGCCACCAGCAGAGGAAAATACAGTAGAGGGGGAAATGAAAAACTGTTTTTT. Variable domain in full (rest from reference TRBV15 and TRBJ1-4): DAMVIQNPRYQVTQFGKPVTLSCSQTLNHNVMYWYQQKSSQAPKLLFHYYDKDFNNEADTPDNFQSRRPNTSFCFLDIRSPGLGDTAMYLCATSRGKYSRGGNEKLFFGSGTQLSVL.

This sequence joins TRBV4-1 and TRBJ1-1; the match to TRBD1 covers 8 bases. The CDR3 extends over 16 amino acids. V was clipped by 1 base and J by 2 bases; unmatched bases: 6. Germline CDR1 reads MGHRA; CDR2 reads YSYEKL. The chain's CDR3 is CASSQGQGAGNTEAFF. The CDR3 coding sequence is TGCGCCAGCAGCCAAGGGCAGGGGGCTGGAAACACTGAAGCTTTCTTT.

This chain joins TRBV28 and TRBJ2-7; 8 nucleotides agree with TRBD1. This CDR3 contains 13 residues. Trimming at V came to 4 bases and at J to 3 bases, leaving 2 bases not matched to a gene. Germline V gives CDR1 MDHEN, CDR2 SYDVKM. The CDR3 DNA sequence: TGTGCCAGCAGTTCTGACAGGGGCTACGAGCAGTACTTC. Residues: CASSSDRGYEQYF. The whole variable domain, filled in from reference TRBV28 and TRBJ2-7, reads DVKVTQSSRYLVKRTGEKVFLECVQDMDHENMFWYRQDPGLGLRLIYFSYDVKMKEKGDIPEGYSVSREKKERFSLILESASTNQTSMYLCASSSDRGYEQYFGPGTRLTVT.

The chain employs TRBV7-9 and TRBJ2-5; 7 bases align to TRBD1. After removal of 1 base from V and 4 bases from J, the junction contained 3 bases not matched to a gene. Germline V gene data show CDR1 as SEHNR and CDR2 as FQNEAQ (reference sequence). The CDR3 covers 14 residues. CDR3 nucleotide sequence: TGTGCCAGCAGCTTAGAGGGACAGCTAGAGACCCAGTACTTC. The encoded protein is CASSLEGQLETQYF.

This clone was counted once. The chain links TRBV28 to TRBJ2-1; D is perhaps TRBD1 (6 bases). CDR3 length: 16 residues. V lost 6 bases to trimming and J lost 9 bases, with 24 bases between them. Germline loops: CDR1 MDHEN, CDR2 SYDVKM. This CDR3 reads CASRSRRTAFNFEQFF. The CDR3 DNA follows: TGTGCCAGCAGATCGAGGAGGACAGCCTTCAACTTTGAGCAGTTCTTC. The full variable domain, in which reference TRBV28 and TRBJ2-1 provide the parts outside the CDR3, is DVKVTQSSRYLVKRTGEKVFLECVQDMDHENMFWYRQDPGLGLRLIYFSYDVKMKEKGDIPEGYSVSREKKERFSLILESASTNQTSMYLCASRSRRTAFNFEQFFGPGTRLTVL.

This sequence joins TRBV2 and TRBJ2-7, with 9 bases matching TRBD1. J was trimmed by 2 bases and V by 6 bases; bases with no gene match: 5. This CDR3 has 14 amino acids. Germline V gives CDR1 SNHLY, CDR2 FYNNEI. DNA of the CDR3: TGTGCCAGCAGCCCGACAGGGGGGACCTACGAGCAGTACTTC. This gives the protein CASSPTGGTYEQYF.

This clone was picked up a small number of times. The CDR3 is CASSSGLADEQFF. As DNA, the CDR3 is TGTGCCAGCAGCTCAGGACTAGCCGATGAGCAGTTCTTC. V and J are TRBV5-4 and TRBJ2-1, with TRBD2 matching 8 bases. CDR1 is SGHNT, CDR2 YYREEE, per germline (reference sequence). The CDR3 runs to 13 residues. The junction had 4 bases not matched to a gene; V was cut back by 3 bases and J by 8 bases.

The chain has TRBV2 and TRBJ2-7, with 8 bases that match TRBD2. Germline trimming cut 4 bases from V and 6 bases from J; bases unmatched to any gene: 11. The CDR3 has 15 amino acids. Per germline, CDR1 SNHLY and CDR2 FYNNEI. CDR3: CASSVPGGAALEQYF. For the CDR3, the DNA is TGTGCCAGCAGTGTACCCGGGGGGGCAGCCCTCGAGCAGTACTTC. Combining the CDR3 with reference TRBV2 and TRBJ2-7 gives the whole variable domain EPEVTQTPSHQVTQMGQEVILRCVPISNHLYFYWYRQILGQKVEFLVSFYNNEISEKSEIFDDQFSVERPDGSNFTLKIRSTKLEDSAMYFCASSVPGGAALEQYFGPGTRLTVT.

This clone has a handful of counts. The genes are TRBV15 and TRBJ2-7; the match to TRBD2 covers 10 bases. The CDR3 is made up of 17 amino acids. Trimming took 1 base from V and 3 from J; bases not matched to a gene: 9. Germline V gene data show CDR1 as LNHNV and CDR2 as YYDKDF (reference sequence). CDR3 protein: CATSRAMKRGGNYEQYF. CDR3 nucleotide sequence: TGTGCCACCAGCAGAGCCATGAAGCGGGGGGGCAACTACGAGCAGTACTTC.

The CDR3 sequence is CASSSAGYNEQFF. The CDR3 nucleotides read TGTGCCAGTAGTTCCGCAGGATACAATGAGCAGTTCTTC. The chain employs TRBV19 and TRBJ2-1; D unresolved. The CDR3 runs to 13 residues. The germline gives CDR1 LNHDA, CDR2 SQIVND (reference sequence). The V and J ends lost 5 bases and 4 bases respectively, with 9 bases between them. Together with reference TRBV19 and TRBJ2-1, the CDR3 gives the full variable domain: DGGITQSPKYLFRKEGQNVTLSCEQNLNHDAMYWYRQDPGQGLRLIYYSQIVNDFQKGDIAEGYSVSREKKESFPLTVTSAQKNPTAFYLCASSSAGYNEQFFGPGTRLTVL.

The chain has TRBV3-1 (or the pseudogene TRBV3-2) and TRBJ1-1; D uncertain. Germline V lookup: CDR1 LGHDT, CDR2 YNNKEL (reference sequence). The CDR3 extends over 13 amino acids. V was clipped by 0 bases and J by 11 bases, with 13 bases between them. The CDR3 spells CASSQDRSAKAFF. DNA of the CDR3: TGTGCCAGCAGCCAAGACAGGTCGGCAAAGGCTTTCTTT.

The chain employs TRBV4-1 and TRBJ1-2; no clear D. This CDR3 has 14 residues. V lost 1 base, J lost 2 bases, and 8 bases lay in between. In germline, CDR1 is MGHRA, CDR2 YSYEKL. This chain's CDR3 is CASSQGSSNYGYTF. The CDR3, as DNA: TGCGCCAGCAGCCAAGGTTCGAGCAACTATGGCTACACCTTC.

CDR3 DNA: TGTGCCAGCAGCAAAGCGCGGACAAATAGCAATCAGCCCCAGCATTTT. It is translated as CASSKARTNSNQPQHF. The chain links TRBV21-1 to TRBJ1-5; no check of the table's D call, TRBD1, against the DNA was made. TRBV21-1 is given as a pseudogene. The CDR3 sequence is 16 residues long.

V and J are TRBV19 and TRBJ1-6; no firm D call. There are 15 residues in the CDR3. Germline V gene data show CDR1 as LNHDA and CDR2 as SQIVND (reference sequence). Trimming cost V 1 base and J 7 bases, with 11 bases left between them. CDR3 coding DNA: TGTGCCAGTAGTATAGGAGCCCTCGCAAATTCACCCCTCCACTTT. Translated: CASSIGALANSPLHF.

This clone came up a few times. The chain recombines TRBV6-5 with TRBJ1-6, with D unresolved. The CDR3 sequence is 15 residues long. Trimming took 0 bases from V and 6 from J, leaving 9 bases between them. The germline V gene has CDR1 MNHEY and CDR2 SVGAGI. The CDR3, as DNA: TGTGCCAGCAGTTACTCGGACGGACTTAATTCACCCCTCCACTTT. This codes for CASSYSDGLNSPLHF.

The chain has TRBV5-1 and TRBJ1-1; 9 bases fit TRBD1. V was clipped by 0 bases and J by 3 bases; unmatched bases: 12. The CDR3 is made up of 18 amino acids. In germline, CDR1 is SGHRS, CDR2 YFSETQ. This chain's CDR3 is CASSLELLTGGADTEAFF. The CDR3 region has the DNA TGCGCCAGCAGCTTGGAGCTTTTAACAGGGGGCGCGGACACTGAAGCTTTCTTT.

The chain couples TRBV6-6 to TRBJ2-5; no definite D call. CDR1 is MNHNY, CDR2 SVGAGI, per germline (reference sequence). The CDR3 sequence is 11 residues long. Trimming cost V 5 bases and J 7 bases, with 8 bases left between them. The CDR3 loop is CASSTLGTQYF. In nucleotides, the CDR3 is TGTGCCAGCAGTACCCTCGGGACCCAGTACTTC.

CDR3 bases: TGTGCCAGCAGCTTAGCTGCGGCGGGAGTTCCAGATACGCAGTATTTT. Translating gives CASSLAAAGVPDTQYF. J is TRBJ2-3 and V is TRBV7-8; 7 nucleotides match TRBD2. The CDR3 sequence is 16 residues long. The germline V gene encodes CDR1 SGHVS and CDR2 FQNEAQ. V was pared by 0 bases and J by 4 bases, with 7 bases of the junction left unmatched.